A selection of T cell receptor beta chains follows, all from one sample in a study of blood T cell repertoires in COVID-19. TCRdb's copy holds only in-frame clones and misses some; the assay was immunoSEQ multiplex PCR. This sample has more than 95,000 clones, with roughly nine tenths found just once. Source material: peripheral blood. These receptors originate from a man in his forties or fifties in a cohort sampled during active COVID-19. The CDR3 runs from the conserved cysteine through the conserved F or W. Some rows have no size entry. The others give once, few or many, or a class for an expanded clone.

>TRBV7-2|-|15|TRBJ2-3
CASSFSSGGTDTQYF
>TRBV9|-|16|TRBJ1-1
CASSVAPQGTNTEAFF
>TRBV14|-|14|TRBJ2-1
CASSRGLIYNEQFF
>TRBV23-1|-|11|TRBJ1-1
CASVDDTEAFF
>TRBV12-3/TRBV12-4|-|11|TRBJ1-1
CAIRGDTEAFF
>TRBV7-9|-|14|TRBJ1-2
CASSLGGGDGGYTF
>TRBV9|-|14|TRBJ2-2
CASSRTGNTGELFF
>TRBV2|-|14|TRBJ1-1
CASRGDLGDTEAFF
>TRBV4-2|-|19|TRBJ2-1
CASSQYGLAGESSYNEQFF
>TRBV27|-|15|TRBJ2-1
CASSSGGGPNNEQFF
>TRBV2|few|16|TRBJ1-5
CASKRERQGPIQPQHF
>TRBV15|-|16|TRBJ2-1
CATSSGGGRSYNEQFF
>TRBV18|once|19|TRBJ1-4
CASSLQGIFSSATNEKLFF
>TRBV5-1|-|13|TRBJ1-2
CASSLVAGLGYTF
>TRBV5-1|-|16|TRBJ1-4
CASSSTTGGTNEKLFF
>TRBV7-6|-|18|TRBJ2-2
CASSLGLAGGLGAGELFF
>TRBV9|few|18|TRBJ1-6
CASSVGGQGGFGNSPLHF
>TRBV7-8|-|15|TRBJ2-2
CASSPTSGGPRELFF
>TRBV3-1/TRBV3-2|-|15|TRBJ1-4
CASSSNGQGEGELFF
>TRBV11-3|-|15|TRBJ2-2
CASSPPSRVTGELFF
>TRBV6-6|few|11|TRBJ1-3
CASGEGNTIYF
>TRBV5-1|-|17|TRBJ2-1
CASSPALAGGSYNEQFF
>TRBV6-5|-|15|TRBJ2-3
CASRQRTGPGDTQYF
>TRBV7-2|-|19|TRBJ2-6
CASSATSGGLSSGANVLTF
>TRBV3-1/TRBV3-2|-|13|TRBJ1-1
CASSGQTWREAFF
>TRBV10-3|-|14|TRBJ1-1
CAIKGGQGVSEAFF
>TRBV7-3|-|15|TRBJ2-1
CASSLKGAKDNEQFF
>TRBV18|-|15|TRBJ1-6
CASSPGQRTNSPLHF
>TRBV9|once|17|TRBJ2-5
CASSQGGLVGAQETQYF
>TRBV29-1|once|15|TRBJ1-3
CSVEEGFPSGNTIYF
>TRBV5-1|-|14|TRBJ2-7
CASSSTGMAYEQYF
>TRBV11-3|-|15|TRBJ2-3
CASSLGGRAPDTQYF
>TRBV5-5|-|14|TRBJ1-6
CASSGDKFYSPLHF
>TRBV6-1|once|16|TRBJ1-2
CASSGSRGLGNYGYTF
>TRBV3-1/TRBV3-2|-|14|TRBJ2-3
CASSPTGGSDTQYF
>TRBV18|-|16|TRBJ2-2
CASSPPFPANTGELFF
>TRBV7-2|-|16|TRBJ1-6
CASSLRGGTGNSPLHF
>TRBV18|-|13|TRBJ1-5
CASSVGSNQPQHF
>TRBV7-2|-|16|TRBJ1-2
CASSLSGGAKVYGYTF
>TRBV7-9|-|16|TRBJ2-5
CASSFIQREVQETQYF
>TRBV20-1|-|17|TRBJ1-5
CSASAIYRWQGNQPQHF
>TRBV9|-|14|TRBJ2-3
CASSRDYNTDTQYF
>TRBV5-6|-|16|TRBJ2-3
CASSLTAGGRTDTQYF
>TRBV5-1|-|13|TRBJ1-2
CASRTGGAGGYTF
>TRBV5-1|-|15|TRBJ2-7
CASSLSTGYGSEQYF
>TRBV7-2|-|14|TRBJ1-2
CASSSGRDIGRYTF
>TRBV7-9|-|13|TRBJ1-1
CASSRDIGPEAFF
>TRBV7-9|-|15|TRBJ1-2
CASSLGADRRDGYTF
>TRBV27|many|13|TRBJ2-2
CASSFATPRELFF
>TRBV10-2|-|17|TRBJ2-3
CASSEPEGTERPDTQYF